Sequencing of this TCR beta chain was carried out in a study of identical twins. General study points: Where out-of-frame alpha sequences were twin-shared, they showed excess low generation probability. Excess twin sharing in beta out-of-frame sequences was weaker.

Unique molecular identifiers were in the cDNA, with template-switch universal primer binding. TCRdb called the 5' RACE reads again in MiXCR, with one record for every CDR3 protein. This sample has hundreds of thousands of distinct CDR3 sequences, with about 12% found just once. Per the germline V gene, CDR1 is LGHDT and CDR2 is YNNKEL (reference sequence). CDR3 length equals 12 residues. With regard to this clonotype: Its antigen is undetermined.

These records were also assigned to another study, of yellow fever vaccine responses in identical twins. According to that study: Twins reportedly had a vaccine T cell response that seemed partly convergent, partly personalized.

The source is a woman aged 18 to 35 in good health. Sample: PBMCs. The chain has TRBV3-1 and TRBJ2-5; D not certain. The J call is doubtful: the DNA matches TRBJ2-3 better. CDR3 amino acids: CASSPPLGTQYF. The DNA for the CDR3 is TGTGCCAGCAGCCCCCCCTTGGGAACGCAGTATTTT.